The T cell receptor (beta chain) under discussion was sequenced for a study of T cells after yellow fever vaccination. Overall study findings and caveats: Clonotypes found in both CD4 and CD8 compartments made up a small share. Among primary-vaccination clones, most reappeared after the booster, at roughly 96% for CD4 and under 90% for CD8.

Making TCR cDNA involved 5'RACE template switching, which added UMIs and a universal primer site. One entry per CDR3 protein, called by TCRdb with MiXCR from the 5' RACE reads. The repertoire holds some 500,000 distinct CDR3 sequences, with about 13% as singletons. To note about this clonotype: The target antigen is unknown.

The material was PBMCs, obtained on the day of the yellow fever booster vaccination. The source of this sequence is a man aged 30-40 years who received the YFV17D yellow fever vaccine.

CDR3 sequence reads: CASSPRTGFGYTF. The CDR3, as DNA: TGTGCCAGCAGCCCCCGGACAGGGTTTGGCTACACCTTC. The chain has TRBV6-1 and TRBJ1-2; TRBD1 aligns across 8 bases. V was clipped by 6 bases and J by 7 bases; unmatched bases: 7. From germline, CDR1 is MNHNS and CDR2 SASEGT. This CDR3 has 13 residues.